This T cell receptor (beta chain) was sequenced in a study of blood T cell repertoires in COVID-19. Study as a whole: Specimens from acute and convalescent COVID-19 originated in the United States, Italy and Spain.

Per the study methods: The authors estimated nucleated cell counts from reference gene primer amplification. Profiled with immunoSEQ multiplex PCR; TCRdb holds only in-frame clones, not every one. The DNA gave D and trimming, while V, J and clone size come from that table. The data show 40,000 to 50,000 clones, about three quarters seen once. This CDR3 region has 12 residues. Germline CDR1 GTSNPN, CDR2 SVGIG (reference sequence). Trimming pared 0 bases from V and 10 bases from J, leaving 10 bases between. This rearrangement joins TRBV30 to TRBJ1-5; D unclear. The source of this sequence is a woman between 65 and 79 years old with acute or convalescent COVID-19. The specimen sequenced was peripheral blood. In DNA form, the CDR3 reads TGTGCCTGGAGTGTACACACGGGACCCCAGCATTTT. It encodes CAWSVHTGPQHF.